This T cell receptor (beta chain) was identified during a study of graft-versus-host responses after intestinal transplantation (dated by TCRdb to the early 2020s). Regarding the complete study: Multivisceral, liver-intestinal, or isolated intestinal transplants were received by the recipients. Every recipient was given anti-thymocyte globulin induction, then maintenance tacrolimus and steroids for about 3 years. After intestinal transplantation, graft-versus-host and host-versus-graft alloreactive T cell clones in the graft, circulation and bone marrow were tracked using bulk TCR-beta CDR3 sequencing. Alloreactive clones were identified by sequencing pre-transplant mixed lymphocyte reaction products and comparing these products with unstimulated pre-transplant donor and recipient T cells. A cohort of approximately 24 intestinal transplant recipients, including one retransplant, was enrolled, and 3 patients lacking pretransplant specimens were excluded. Donor T cell macrochimerism was defined as a peak of at least 4% donor T cells among recipient peripheral blood mononuclear cells. Rather than going through the commercial service, samples from a few later patients were sequenced in-house on an Illumina MiSeq and processed with MiXCR.

Preparation of the library involved the immunoSEQ multiplex PCR assay. For most patients, high-throughput TCR-beta CDR3 sequencing of genomic DNA was performed by Adaptive Biotechnologies. Processing in the source paper ran as follows. TCR sequencing data for 15 to 20 patients were retrieved from Adaptive's ImmunoSEQ software; a few other patients were processed with MiXCR and VDJtools. Because the origin of CDR3 nucleotide sequences shared between donor and recipient could not be assigned, those sequences were removed. To be classed as alloreactive, a clone needed at least 2-fold expansion over unstimulated cells and a minimum CFSE-low frequency of 0.002% (template counts) or 0.001% (read counts). Clones were considered mappable if detected in sequenced pre-transplant spleen, lymph node, or MLR CFSE-low populations of the donor or recipient. The cumulative frequency of alloreactive clones was calculated as a percentage of all sequences, weighted by copy number. TCRdb stores this immuneACCESS table with in-frame sequences only. Part of the clones is absent; in the studies checked, under half of the shortfall reflects unresolved V genes, and no reason is known for the rest. V and J calls and clone size come straight from that table; D and trimming were deduced from the DNA. Across this sample there are roughly 56,000 clones, with roughly 89% seen only once. The top ten clones comprise approximately 2.9% of the sample.

Blood samples were collected up to 4 times in the first month after transplant and then at least monthly when available. The CDR3 goes from the cysteine to the phenylalanine over 11 residues. The DNA shown is the 33-base CDR3, in frame from base 1. CDR1 and CDR2, looked up from the germline V gene, are SQVTM and ANQGSEA. Between the V and J ends, shortened by 8 bases and 4 bases respectively, the junction contains 11 bases. This clone was recorded once. The antigen it binds to is not known. Base qualities were left out, and no much larger clone turns up one base away. Summary of the overall study and its limitations: GvH clones were detected in recipient bone marrow, and some of these GvH clones were observed earlier in ileal mucosa or blood, consistent with an intestinal mucosal origin. Early after transplant, peak levels of circulating GvH clones were found to be associated with declines in HvG clones. The relatively low number and heterogeneity of intestinal transplant patients limited the conclusions. In the allografts of patients with donor T cell macrochimerism, GvH to HvG T cell clonal ratios were high.

Here the chain combines TRBV29-1 and TRBJ1-1; the best D guess is TRBD1, with 6 bases matching. The receptor comes from a human patient who received an intestinal transplant, so some T cells may come from the graft donor. Source: PBMCs, taken around 120 days after intestinal transplantation. At the DNA level, the sequence is TGCAGCCTTTCCAGGGGCACTGAAGCTTTCTTT. This sequence encodes CSLSRGTEAFF.